The 18 T cell receptor beta chains below were found in one sample sequenced in a study of technical replicates of blood from four donors. The repertoire was sequenced with immunoSEQ multiplex PCR; TCRdb's copy has only in-frame clones and lacks some. The repertoire includes about 90,000 clones, 92% of them detected once, and more than 0.25% sits in the top ten. The specimen was T cells isolated from PBMCs. The receptors here all came from a human donor in good health.

The CDR3 loop reads CASSLDGLAGSYEQYF. The CDR3 DNA reads as TGTGCCAGCAGCTTAGACGGTCTGGCAGGTTCCTACGAGCAGTACTTC. The chain joins TRBV11-2 to TRBJ2-7; D remains unclear. CDR3 length: 16 amino acids. Trimming took 0 bases from V and 1 from J, leaving 13 bases between them. Germline V CDR1 and CDR2: SGHAT, FQNNGV.

The chain carries TRBV9 and TRBJ2-3; 8 nucleotides match TRBD2. J lost 5 bases, V lost 2 bases, and 4 bases had no gene match. Germline V gives CDR1 SGDLS, CDR2 YYNGEE. This CDR3 has 14 amino acids. The CDR3 spells CASSVQTSVDTQYF. The CDR3 DNA sequence: TGTGCCAGCAGCGTCCAGACTAGCGTAGATACGCAGTATTTT.

In this sample, this clone turned up a few times. The gene calls are TRBV18 and TRBJ2-7; a weak D match, TRBD2 (5 bases). This CDR3 has 14 amino acids. Germline V gene sequence: CDR1 KGHSH, CDR2 LQKENI. Trimming removed 3 bases from V and 0 bases from J, with 9 bases in between. The CDR3 DNA is TGTGCCAGCTCACCGTCTGGGAGCTCCTACGAGCAGTACTTC. This translates into CASSPSGSSYEQYF.

The genes are TRBV7-2 and TRBJ1-2, with 9 bases fitting TRBD1. This CDR3 is built from 15 residues. V was clipped by 4 bases and J by 6 bases; unmatched bases: 9. CDR1 is SGHTA and CDR2 is FQGNSA in the germline V gene. As DNA, the CDR3 is TGTGCCAGCAGCTCTAGGACAGGGGCCCTGGATGGCTACACCTTC. This translates into CASSSRTGALDGYTF.

The genes are TRBV29-1 and TRBJ1-4; unclear D gene. The germline CDR1 and CDR2 sequences are SQVTM and ANQGSEA. The CDR3 sequence is 13 residues long. V was trimmed by 7 bases and J by 6 bases, leaving 15 bases between them. This CDR3 is CSAQSPFDEKLFF. In nucleotides, the CDR3 is TGCAGCGCTCAGTCCCCATTCGATGAAAAACTGTTTTTT.

The chain has TRBV6-5 and TRBJ1-1, with D perhaps matching TRBD1 (5 bases). The CDR3 is 13 amino acids. V was trimmed by 2 bases and J by 5 bases, leaving 9 bases between them. Germline V lookup: CDR1 MNHEY, CDR2 SVGAGI. The CDR3 coding sequence is TGTGCCAGCAGTTACCTTGGGGGGACTGAAGCTTTCTTT. It encodes CASSYLGGTEAFF.

The chain employs TRBV29-1 and TRBJ2-7, with 9 bases aligning to TRBD1. CDR1 is SQVTM and CDR2 is ANQGSEA in the germline V gene. The CDR3 has 13 amino acids. The V and J ends lost 6 bases and 3 bases, in that order; junction bases with no gene match: 6. The CDR3 DNA reads as TGCAGCGTGGAGGGACAGGGTGTCTACGAGCAGTACTTC. This codes for CSVEGQGVYEQYF.

The chain carries TRBV21-1 and TRBJ2-2; the table's D call, TRBD1, was not checked against the DNA. TRBV21-1 is tagged as a pseudogene. The CDR3 contains 17 residues. The CDR3 DNA is TGTGCCAGCAGCAACCCCAGGACAGGGGGCCGGGCCGGGGAGCTGTTTTTT. It is translated as CASSNPRTGGRAGELFF.

The chain joins TRBV11-2 to TRBJ2-7; the D gene is possibly TRBD1 (6 bases). The CDR3 is 17 amino acids. The V gene lost 6 bases and the J gene lost 0 bases, with 21 bases spanning the gap. CDR1 is SGHAT and CDR2 is FQNNGV in the germline V gene. In DNA, the CDR3 is TGTGCCAGCAGGATCCTTAAGGGACATTCGTCCTCCTACGAGCAGTACTTC. It yields the protein CASRILKGHSSSYEQYF.

The CDR3 region has the DNA TGTGCCAGCAGCTCTCGTCCGGATACGCAGTATTTT. It is translated as CASSSRPDTQYF. The chain has TRBV28 and TRBJ2-3; no definite D call. Germline V gene data show CDR1 as MDHEN and CDR2 as SYDVKM. The length of the CDR3 is 12 residues. V gave up 6 bases and J gave up 6 bases, with 10 bases separating them.

The gene calls are TRBV20-1 and TRBJ2-1; 8 nucleotides line up with TRBD2. The trim removed 5 bases at V and 14 bases at J, leaving 8 bases unmatched. The CDR3 length is 11 residues. Germline CDR1 and CDR2: DFQATT and SNEGSKA (reference sequence). CDR3 coding DNA: TGCAGTGCTCTCCACGGGAGGGCCGAGTTCTTC. Amino acid sequence: CSALHGRAEFF.

This clone was detected only once. The gene calls are TRBV27 and TRBJ2-7, with D possibly matching TRBD2 (5 bases). Trimming left V 0 bases short and J 3 bases short, with 15 bases between. The CDR3 has 16 residues. Germline lookup yields CDR1 MNHEY and CDR2 SMNVEV (reference sequence). CDR3 amino acids: CASSLSGGGLRYEQYF. The CDR3 region has the DNA TGTGCCAGCAGTTTATCCGGAGGAGGTCTCCGCTACGAGCAGTACTTC.

In nucleotides, the CDR3 is TGCGCCAGCAGTGAGGGGGCTAGCGGGTCCCAAGAGACCCAGTACTTC. This sequence encodes CASSEGASGSQETQYF. This chain uses TRBV10-1 with TRBJ2-5; 8 nucleotides line up with TRBD2. The CDR3 covers 16 residues. Trimming at V came to 2 bases and at J to 1 base, leaving 6 bases not matched to a gene. Germline CDR1 WNHNN, CDR2 SYGVQD (reference sequence).

The rearrangement links TRBV2 to TRBJ2-1; TRBD2 matches 9 bases. The ends lost 10 bases at V and 6 bases at J; junction bases unmatched: 13. This CDR3 is built from 15 residues. Per the germline V gene, CDR1 is SNHLY and CDR2 is FYNNEI. CDR3 loop: CATKEGAGGLNEQFF. Here the CDR3 DNA reads TGTGCCACTAAAGAGGGAGCGGGGGGACTCAATGAGCAGTTCTTC.

This chain links TRBV7-6 with TRBJ2-3; 10 bases fit TRBD2. This CDR3 has 18 amino acids. The germline CDR1 and CDR2 sequences are SGHVS and FNYEAQ. The trim removed 1 base at V and 1 base at J, leaving 8 bases unmatched. The DNA of the CDR3 is TGTGCCAGCAGCTTAGATAGCGGGGGGACCCCTGGCACAGATACGCAGTATTTT. This encodes CASSLDSGGTPGTDTQYF.

The chain combines TRBV28 with TRBJ1-5; D is perhaps TRBD1 (5 bases). Germline CDR1 reads MDHEN; CDR2 reads SYDVKM. V was cut by 6 bases and J by 7 bases, with 10 bases left in between. The CDR3 covers 12 residues. DNA of the CDR3: TGTGCCAGCAGCCAACAGGTCCAGCCCCAGCATTTT. Protein sequence: CASSQQVQPQHF.

The J gene is TRBJ2-7, the V gene TRBV7-7; possible D gene TRBD2, 5 bases. Germline V gene data show CDR1 as SSHAT and CDR2 as FNYEAQ (reference sequence). V was pared by 1 base and J by 4 bases, with 14 bases between. The CDR3 loop spans 15 amino acids. The chain's CDR3 is CASSLDRGYGYEQYF. In nucleotides, the CDR3 is TGTGCCAGCAGCTTAGATCGGGGTTATGGATACGAGCAGTACTTC.

This rearrangement joins TRBV7-8 to TRBJ2-7, with 8 bases matching TRBD1. Germline V gene data show CDR1 as SGHVS and CDR2 as FQNEAQ. The CDR3 sequence is 14 residues long. V trimming: 5 bases; J trimming: 6 bases; junction bases outside the gene matches: 9. CDR3 region: CASSPETGVGEQYF. Here the CDR3 DNA reads TGTGCCAGCAGCCCAGAGACAGGGGTTGGCGAGCAGTACTTC.